Presented here are 30 T cell receptor beta chains from one specimen sequenced in a study of shared clonotypes between healthy human individuals. CD45RO-negative, CCR7-positively selected cells formed the naive CD8 fraction, excluding terminally differentiated effector memory CD45RA+ cells. Only in-frame clones appear in the TCRdb table, and some are missing; sequencing was by immunoSEQ multiplex PCR. This table holds more than 500,000 clones, roughly 96% found once. Sequenced: naive CD8+ T cells sorted from blood. These receptors were collected from a woman in her twenties or thirties in good health.

In regard to this clone: Compared with germline, one end of the junction differs, possibly owing to a read error. The chain joins TRBV10-2 to TRBJ2-3; TRBD2 matches at 8 bases. Germline lookup yields CDR1 WSHSY and CDR2 SAAADI. The CDR3 spans 12 residues. The CDR3 DNA is TGCGCCAGCAGTTCGGGACTAGATTCGCAGTATTTT. Amino acid sequence: CASSSGLDSQYF.

The V and J genes are TRBV5-4 and TRBJ2-7, with 7 bases lining up with TRBD2. The germline V gene encodes CDR1 SGHNT and CDR2 YYREEE (reference sequence). J gave up 5 bases and V 1 base, and 3 bases lay outside the gene matches. The CDR3 consists of 13 residues. The DNA of the CDR3 is TGTGCCAGCAGCTTGAGGACTAGGGACGAGCAGTACTTC. It encodes CASSLRTRDEQYF. Looking up the rest from reference TRBV5-4 and TRBJ2-7 gives the full variable domain: ETGVTQSPTHLIKTRGQQVTLRCSSQSGHNTVSWYQQALGQGPQFIFQYYREEENGRGNFPPRFSGLQFPNYSSELNVNALELDDSALYLCASSLRTRDEQYFGPGTRLTVT.

The gene calls are TRBV29-1 and TRBJ2-7; 12 bases agree with TRBD1. Per germline, CDR1 SQVTM and CDR2 ANQGSEA. CDR3 length: 14 amino acids. Germline trimming cut 6 bases from V and 7 bases from J; bases unmatched to any gene: 10. CDR3 protein: CSVRPGQGALEQYF. CDR3 nucleotide sequence: TGCAGCGTCCGGCCGGGACAGGGGGCGTTGGAGCAGTACTTC.

The chain couples TRBV19 to TRBJ1-2, with TRBD1 identical over 9 bases. With 5 bases clipped from V and 4 bases from J, the junction kept 14 bases outside the gene matches. This CDR3 contains 17 residues. In germline, CDR1 is LNHDA, CDR2 SQIVND (reference sequence). CDR3 DNA sequence: TGTGCCAGTAGTCCCAGGGGACAGGGCCCGGCAGGCTATGGCTACACCTTC. This encodes CASSPRGQGPAGYGYTF.

This sequence joins TRBV28 and TRBJ1-5, with 8 bases that match TRBD1. Germline V gene sequence: CDR1 MDHEN, CDR2 SYDVKM. V shed 4 bases and J 5 bases; nucleotides not matched to a gene: 7. This CDR3 has 15 amino acids. CDR3 residues: CASSYAQGAYQPQHF. The CDR3 nucleotides read TGTGCCAGCAGTTACGCGCAGGGGGCGTATCAGCCCCAGCATTTT.

The V gene is TRBV28, the J gene TRBJ2-5; 10 nucleotides agree with TRBD2. V shed 1 base, J shed 5 bases, and the junction held 4 bases outside the gene matches. This CDR3 is 15 amino acids long. Germline-derived CDR1 and CDR2 are MDHEN and SYDVKM. DNA of the CDR3: TGTGCCAGCAGTTTATCTCTAGCGGGAGCTGAGACCCAGTACTTC. Translation gives CASSLSLAGAETQYF.

The gene calls are TRBV5-4 and TRBJ2-5, with D tentatively TRBD1 (5 bases). The end of the DNA is better explained by TRBJ2-7, so the J call may be wrong. This CDR3 region has 13 residues. In germline, CDR1 is SGHNT, CDR2 YYREEE (reference sequence). CDR3 nucleotides: TGTGCCAGCAGCCAGGACATTATCTACGAGCAGTACTTC. Translating gives CASSQDIIYEQYF.

The genes are TRBV5-4 and TRBJ2-7; possibly TRBD1 for D (6 bases). Trimming stripped 1 base from V and 1 base from J, with 12 bases between. This CDR3 contains 15 residues. From germline, CDR1 is SGHNT and CDR2 YYREEE (reference sequence). DNA of the CDR3: TGTGCCAGCAGCTTGTGGGCAGGGGAATCCTACGAGCAGTACTTC. Protein product: CASSLWAGESYEQYF.

The chain recombines TRBV18 with TRBJ2-2; D is ambiguous. Between the trimmed V and J ends, which lost 0 bases and 4 bases, there was a span of 0 bases. CDR1 is KGHSH and CDR2 is LQKENI in the germline V gene. The CDR3 runs to 12 residues. Here the CDR3 reads CASSPPTGELFF. DNA for the CDR3: TGTGCCAGCTCACCACCCACCGGGGAGCTGTTTTTT.

The rearrangement joins TRBV7-6 to TRBJ2-5, with D possibly matching TRBD2 (6 bases). Trimming cost V 1 base and J 6 bases, with 21 bases left between them. The V gene's germline CDR1 is SGHVS and CDR2 FNYEAQ. This CDR3 region has 17 residues. CDR3 DNA: TGTGCCAGCAGCTTAGAGTTTTTGGGTGGAGGGACGCAGACCCAGTACTTC. The encoded protein is CASSLEFLGGGTQTQYF. Together with reference TRBV7-6 and TRBJ2-5, the CDR3 gives the full variable domain: GAGVSQSPRYKVTKRGQDVALRCDPISGHVSLYWYRQALGQGPEFLTYFNYEAQQDKSGLPNDRFSAERPEGSISTLTIQRTEQRDSAMYRCASSLEFLGGGTQTQYFGPGTRLLVL.

This chain uses TRBV5-6 with TRBJ2-2; D is perhaps TRBD1 (5 bases). Germline CDR1 is SGHDT and CDR2 is YYEEEE. V shed 5 bases and J shed 4 bases, with 9 bases lying between them. The CDR3 consists of 13 residues. The CDR3 sequence: CASRLQATGELFF. CDR3 in DNA: TGTGCCAGCAGGTTACAGGCCACCGGGGAGCTGTTTTTT.

This chain joins TRBV27 and TRBJ2-7; 10 bases are shared with TRBD1. V lost 3 bases to trimming and J lost 3 bases; unmatched junction nucleotides: 2. Germline CDR1 MNHEY, CDR2 SMNVEV (reference sequence). The CDR3 length is 14 residues. The CDR3 region has the DNA TGTGCCAGCAGTTTCGGACAGGGGGTCTACGAGCAGTACTTC. Amino acid sequence: CASSFGQGVYEQYF.

This chain links TRBV27 with TRBJ2-7; 13 bases are shared with TRBD2. Germline V gene lookup returns CDR1 MNHEY and CDR2 SMNVEV (reference sequence). The V and J ends lost 5 bases and 1 base, in that order; junction bases with no gene match: 11. The CDR3 is 18 amino acids. The CDR3 protein is CASSRGTSGNQLSYEQYF. The CDR3 coding sequence is TGTGCCAGCAGTCGAGGGACTAGCGGGAACCAACTATCCTACGAGCAGTACTTC.

The CDR3 region has the DNA TGTGCCAGCAGGGCCGGGACAGGGGGCCCTAACTATGGCTACACCTTC. It translates to CASRAGTGGPNYGYTF. The rearrangement joins TRBV7-2 to TRBJ1-2; TRBD1 matches at 12 bases. Germline V gene lookup returns CDR1 SGHTA and CDR2 FQGNSA. The CDR3 is made up of 16 amino acids. V lost 6 bases to trimming and J lost 0 bases; unmatched junction nucleotides: 5.

J is TRBJ2-1 and V is TRBV27; D call uncertain. The CDR3 runs to 13 residues. Germline CDR1 MNHEY, CDR2 SMNVEV (reference sequence). V lost 1 base, J lost 6 bases, and 7 bases lay in between. The CDR3: CASSLWAVNEQFF. CDR3 nucleotides: TGTGCCAGCAGTTTATGGGCAGTCAATGAGCAGTTCTTC.

The V gene is TRBV7-6, the J gene TRBJ2-1; TRBD2 is a possible D gene (6 bases). V was trimmed by 1 base and J by 0 bases, leaving 7 bases between them. The CDR3 sequence is 15 residues long. Per germline, CDR1 SGHVS and CDR2 FNYEAQ. CDR3 region: CASSLDGSSYNEQFF. DNA for the CDR3: TGTGCCAGCAGCTTAGACGGGAGCTCCTACAATGAGCAGTTCTTC. The full variable domain, completed using reference TRBV7-6 and TRBJ2-1, is GAGVSQSPRYKVTKRGQDVALRCDPISGHVSLYWYRQALGQGPEFLTYFNYEAQQDKSGLPNDRFSAERPEGSISTLTIQRTEQRDSAMYRCASSLDGSSYNEQFFGPGTRLTVL.

The V gene is TRBV13, the J gene TRBJ2-7, with D maybe TRBD2 (6 bases). The CDR3 runs 15 residues. V lost 8 bases to trimming and J lost 5 bases, with 22 bases between them. The germline V gene encodes CDR1 PRHDT and CDR2 FYEKMQ (reference sequence). This chain's CDR3 is CASHTAGEEGNEQYF. As DNA, the CDR3 is TGTGCCAGCCACACCGCCGGAGAGGAGGGTAACGAGCAGTACTTC.

The V and J genes are TRBV10-3 and TRBJ2-5; TRBD2 matches at 9 bases. V lost 3 bases to trimming and J lost 4 bases; unmatched junction nucleotides: 6. CDR1 and CDR2 (germline): ENHRY, SYGVKD. The CDR3 runs 15 residues. The CDR3 DNA reads TGTGCCATCAGTGACCCAGCGGGAGGTAGAGAGACCCAGTACTTC. It specifies CAISDPAGGRETQYF.

The rearrangement uses TRBV18 and TRBJ2-7; 8 bases map to TRBD1. The germline gives CDR1 KGHSH, CDR2 LQKENI. The CDR3 totals 15 residues. The junction had 10 bases not matched to a gene; V was cut back by 6 bases and J by 3 bases. Here the CDR3 DNA reads TGTGCCAGCTCGACGACCAGGGGGCGATTCTACGAGCAGTACTTC. This sequence encodes CASSTTRGRFYEQYF.

The chain joins TRBV27 to TRBJ1-1; D gene ambiguous. The germline gives CDR1 MNHEY, CDR2 SMNVEV (reference sequence). The CDR3 spans 14 residues. The ends were cut back, 4 bases at V and 1 base at J, with 10 bases in the middle. CDR3 in DNA: TGTGCCAGCAGTTCCGGGGTGGGGAACACTGAAGCTTTCTTT. It is translated as CASSSGVGNTEAFF.

V gene TRBV27 combines with J gene TRBJ2-7, with TRBD1 matching over 7 bases. Trimming cost V 2 bases and J 1 base; bases outside gene matches: 2. This CDR3 is 14 amino acids long. The germline V gene encodes CDR1 MNHEY and CDR2 SMNVEV (reference sequence). As DNA, the CDR3 is TGTGCCAGCAGTTTAATGACAGGGTCCTACGAGCAGTACTTC. Its translation: CASSLMTGSYEQYF.

This clone was counted a single time. The chain carries TRBV4-1 and TRBJ1-5, with D unclear. The germline V gene encodes CDR1 MGHRA and CDR2 YSYEKL. V lost 5 bases and J 3 bases, leaving 23 bases between the germline ends. The CDR3 totals 18 residues. The CDR3 loop is CASSNKALAGSNNQPQHF. In nucleotides, the CDR3 is TGCGCCAGCAGCAACAAGGCATTAGCAGGATCTAACAATCAGCCCCAGCATTTT.

The chain employs TRBV6-6 and TRBJ2-1; D is ambiguous. Germline V gives CDR1 MNHNY, CDR2 SVGAGI (reference sequence). The length of the CDR3 is 13 residues. V lost 0 bases, J lost 8 bases, and 8 bases lay in between. Here the CDR3 reads CASSYSAVDEQFF. Written as DNA, the CDR3 is TGTGCCAGCAGTTACTCCGCAGTCGATGAGCAGTTCTTC.

V gene TRBV5-6 combines with J gene TRBJ2-3; 8 bases are a match to TRBD1. CDR1 and CDR2 (germline): SGHDT, YYEEEE. This CDR3 comprises 18 residues. After removal of 0 bases from V and 8 bases from J, the junction contained 17 bases not matched to a gene. CDR3 residues: CASSLVTRDRLKMGTQYF. CDR3 nucleotide sequence: TGTGCCAGCAGCTTGGTGACTCGGGACAGGCTTAAGATGGGTACGCAGTATTTT.

As for this clone: Other DNA sequences in this sample translate to the same CDR3. The chain is built from TRBV7-9 and TRBJ1-5; D is undetermined. Trimming cost V 1 base and J 4 bases, with 8 bases left between them. Germline V gene sequence: CDR1 SEHNR, CDR2 FQNEAQ (reference sequence). This CDR3 has 14 residues. This CDR3 is CASSLVGGNQPQHF. CDR3 bases: TGTGCCAGCAGCTTAGTAGGTGGGAATCAGCCCCAGCATTTT.

This sequence joins TRBV28 and TRBJ2-1; no definite D call. Germline CDR1 is MDHEN and CDR2 is SYDVKM. V shed 5 bases and J shed 5 bases, with 1 base lying between them. CDR3 size: 10 residues. Here the CDR3 DNA reads TGTGCCAGCAGTGACAATGAGCAGTTCTTC. Its protein is CASSDNEQFF.

The V and J genes are TRBV5-1 and TRBJ2-4; a weak D match, TRBD2 (5 bases). This CDR3 contains 16 residues. V was pared by 2 bases and J by 6 bases, with 18 bases between. From germline, CDR1 is SGHRS and CDR2 YFSETQ. CDR3 loop: CASSFTSGVNGNIQYF. The DNA of the CDR3 is TGCGCCAGCAGCTTCACTAGTGGGGTTAACGGAAACATTCAGTACTTC. The entire variable domain, with the rest obtained from reference TRBV5-1 and TRBJ2-4, is as follows: KAGVTQTPRYLIKTRGQQVTLSCSPISGHRSVSWYQQTPGQGLQFLFEYFSETQRNKGNFPGRFSGRQFSNSRSEMNVSTLELGDSALYLCASSFTSGVNGNIQYFGAGTRLSVL.

V gene TRBV29-1 combines with J gene TRBJ2-3; D may be TRBD2 (6 bases). This CDR3 is built from 14 residues. The V and J ends lost 6 bases and 0 bases respectively, with 13 bases between them. Per the germline V gene, CDR1 is SQVTM and CDR2 is ANQGSEA. The CDR3 reads CSVDESGSTDTQYF. CDR3 sequence (DNA): TGCAGCGTCGACGAGAGCGGGAGCACAGATACGCAGTATTTT.

This rearrangement joins TRBV15 to TRBJ2-5; D is perhaps TRBD2 (6 bases). CDR3 length: 14 residues. The germline V gene encodes CDR1 LNHNV and CDR2 YYDKDF (reference sequence). V was trimmed by 3 bases and J by 5 bases, leaving 13 bases between them. The CDR3 DNA follows: TGTGCCACCAGCAGCCCCTCGGAGGGGGAGACCCAGTACTTC. Translated, it gives CATSSPSEGETQYF.

V gene TRBV13 combines with J gene TRBJ2-7; unclear D gene. The CDR3 totals 12 residues. Deletions cut 1 base from V and 0 bases from J, with 1 base between. Germline CDR1 PRHDT, CDR2 FYEKMQ (reference sequence). CDR3 nucleotide sequence: TGTGCCAGCAGCTTAGCCTCCTACGAGCAGTACTTC. Translating gives CASSLASYEQYF.